The entry that follows covers one TCR beta chain sequence. Profiled with immunoSEQ multiplex PCR; TCRdb holds only in-frame clones, not every one. The sample contains 300,000 to 400,000 clones, 88% of which appear only once. The data belong to a study of blood T cell repertoires in COVID-19. At the level of the study: COVID-19 samples from acute and convalescent phases originated in the United States, Italy and Spain.

Germline assignment: CDR1 MNHEY and CDR2 SVGEGT. CDR3 length equals 13 residues. The V and J ends lost 0 bases and 9 bases respectively, with 11 bases between them. The V gene is TRBV6-2 or TRBV6-3, the J gene TRBJ1-2, with a possible D match to TRBD1 (6 bases). This sequence was found in a woman between 45 and 65 years old with active or convalescent COVID-19. The specimen was peripheral blood. The CDR3 loop is CASSYSTQGSYTF. CDR3 nucleotide sequence: TGTGCCAGCAGTTACTCGACACAGGGTAGCTACACCTTC.